This TCR beta chain was profiled in a study of T cells expressing NK-cell markers. Germline-derived CDR1 and CDR2 are LGHNT and FRNRAP. CDR3 length: 20 amino acids. After re-calling the 5' RACE reads, TCRdb lists one entry per CDR3 protein, DNA absent. This table lists about 260,000 distinct CDR3 sequences. This sequence joins TRBV12-5 and TRBJ2-3; the D call from TCRdb, TRBD2, cannot be confirmed without DNA. Sequenced material: blood T cells: a sorted CD56 or NKG2C T cell subset, CD4+ or CD8+ T cells, or bulk PBMC T cells (not recorded which). This clonotype was sampled from a woman aged 18 to 75 in good health. The CDR3 spells CASGLYLRGVAGASTDTQYF.